The 5 T cell receptor beta chains in this list originate from one sample, sequenced in a study of T cell responses to AZD1222 COVID-19 vaccine. Repertoires were generated with immunoSEQ multiplex PCR, while TCRdb's copy carries only in-frame clones and drops some. The table lists 250,000 to 300,000 clones, around 93% of them singletons. Sequences were derived from peripheral blood, sampled 28 days after the second AZD1222 dose. The origin of the receptors is an adult who received the AZD1222 COVID-19 vaccine.

This sequence joins TRBV19 and TRBJ2-7; 11 bases align to TRBD2. Germline V CDR1 and CDR2: LNHDA, SQIVND (reference sequence). V was pared by 7 bases and J by 2 bases, with 7 bases of the junction left unmatched. The CDR3 is 15 amino acids. As DNA, the CDR3 is TGTGCCAGTACCTTAAATAGCGGGGGGGCCTACGAGCAGTACTTC. This encodes CASTLNSGGAYEQYF.

CDR3: CASSGDRGTDTQYF. Written as DNA, the CDR3 is TGCGCCAGCAGCGGGGACAGGGGCACAGATACGCAGTATTTT. The rearrangement uses TRBV5-1 and TRBJ2-3; 9 positions match TRBD1. This CDR3 is built from 14 residues. The junction had 1 base not matched to a gene; V was cut back by 4 bases and J by 1 base. The germline V gene encodes CDR1 SGHRS and CDR2 YFSETQ.

This clone was detected a few times. The chain is built from TRBV28 and TRBJ1-6, with TRBD1 as a possible D gene (5 bases). This CDR3 comprises 13 residues. Germline loops: CDR1 MDHEN, CDR2 SYDVKM. The V and J ends lost 7 bases and 9 bases respectively, with 13 bases between them. The CDR3 protein is CASIRGEGSPLHF. CDR3 coding DNA: TGTGCCAGCATACGGGGGGAAGGTTCACCCCTCCACTTT. The whole variable domain, filled in from reference TRBV28 and TRBJ1-6, reads DVKVTQSSRYLVKRTGEKVFLECVQDMDHENMFWYRQDPGLGLRLIYFSYDVKMKEKGDIPEGYSVSREKKERFSLILESASTNQTSMYLCASIRGEGSPLHFGNGTRLTVT.

The V gene is TRBV9, the J gene TRBJ1-2; D call uncertain. The germline gives CDR1 SGDLS, CDR2 YYNGEE. The germline V and J ends were trimmed by 0 bases and 0 bases, with 12 bases remaining between them. This CDR3 is built from 16 residues. As DNA, the CDR3 is TGTGCCAGCAGCGTAGACGCGAGCCTTACTAACTATGGCTACACCTTC. This codes for CASSVDASLTNYGYTF.

The chain has TRBV7-3 and TRBJ2-3; 10 bases agree with TRBD2. This CDR3 is built from 17 residues. V lost 5 bases to trimming and J lost 3 bases; unmatched junction nucleotides: 11. CDR1 and CDR2 from the germline V gene are SGHTA and FQGTGA. CDR3 bases: TGTGCCAGCAGCCCCCGGTCGGCTAGCGGGAGTACAGATACGCAGTATTTT. Its protein is CASSPRSASGSTDTQYF.